This T cell receptor beta chain was captured in a study of cytomegalovirus exposure and HLA in healthy donors (dated 2017 in TCRdb). Background for the entire study: An earlier analysis of approximately 550 of the donors reported more than 250 Gb of sequence data and 100 million to 130 million unique TCR beta sequences from about 179 million T cells. Donor age, sex, ethnicity and CMV serostatus were compiled alongside the repertoire data. An earlier analysis of roughly 580 of the donors used high-throughput TCR beta sequencing to judge whether each TCR beta V gene segment behaved as functional or pseudogenic. To predict cytomegalovirus infection status, the study brought together high-throughput TCR immunosequencing, statistical association of individual TCRs with disease status, and machine learning. Among the roughly 400 genotyped donors, 75% to 90% belonged to the genetic ancestry cluster associated with self-reported Caucasian donors. A later analysis re-examined previously published TCR beta repertoires from over 500 donors and added high-resolution HLA genotyping to investigate patterns of TCR occurrence. HLA typing included class I and class II loci at four-digit resolution. The aim of the study was to test whether cataloging public T cell receptors could identify signatures of past pathogen exposure. All discovery cohort repertoires had been generated using a single sequencing platform. The number of donors typed differed by locus, with roughly 629-640 for A, B, C, DRB1 and DQB1, around 500 for DQA1, about 610 for DPA1, and some 440 for DPB1. Besides the first cohort of roughly 700 subjects, a separate validation cohort made up of over 95 different subjects was used. The study profiled the T cell repertoires of more than 500 subjects by immunosequencing and related them to cytomegalovirus serostatus. In the later analysis, no new phenotypic data were used to find candidate immune exposures; instead, reliance was placed on TCR beta sequences and their occurrence across donors. On average, around 240,000 unique TCR beta nucleotide sequences were sequenced per donor among 398 genotyped donors of the cohort, with about 17% of those sequences being non-productive. About five DR-DQ haplotypes were handled as single units for association and clustering because linkage in the cohort was strong. Genome-wide SNP genotypes for about 60% of the roughly 670 donors were used in a later genetic analysis, which treated that subset as a discovery cohort. About 330 gigabases of sequencing data and around 80 million unique TCR sequences made up an early release that covered 500 to 700 HLA-typed donors.

In total, approximately 700 healthy bone marrow donors made up the cohort. At the time of sampling, all cohort members were nominally healthy, though unrecorded immune exposures were likely present. The donor tested CMV seronegative, placing the donor among the roughly 400 seronegative members of the cohort. Every donor gave a peripheral blood sample, and the peripheral blood mononuclear cells from that sample were used for TCR beta sequencing. The Qiagen DNeasy Blood Extraction Kit was used to extract genomic DNA from the blood cell samples. The library was generated by the immunoSEQ multiplex PCR assay. The multiplex PCR relied on a mix of 60 forward primers for TCR Vbeta segments and 13 reverse primers for TCR Jbeta segments. The CDR3 region of rearranged TCR beta genes was amplified from genomic DNA by a multiplex PCR assay. On the Illumina HiSeq System, the amplified TCR beta libraries were sequenced as 87-base-pair reads. The paper's processing steps were these. In a later analysis, tens of millions of unique TCR beta chains were counted across the 500 to 850 repertoires, and some 10 million of these chains were shared by at least two donors. Raw reads were error-corrected and collapsed into unique sequences by a nearest-neighbor algorithm in which closely related sequences were merged to remove PCR and sequencing errors. Alignment of CDR3 sequences to IMGT reference sequences was used to assign V, D and J gene segments. For a sequence to be retained, at least a six-nucleotide match to both a V gene segment and a J gene segment was required. Rearrangements were called productive when the CDR3 lacked stop codons and stayed in frame with V and J; all others were non-productive. CDR3 was defined by IMGT convention, running from the second conserved V-encoded cysteine to the conserved J-encoded phenylalanine. Sequences without an unambiguous match to a single V gene segment were excluded from the earlier analysis of about 600 of the donors. In an earlier analysis of about 590 of the donors, a V segment was called functional when productive rearrangements were above 56.7%, and segregating when the standard deviation between donors exceeded 5%. A statistical classification framework was built to diagnose cytomegalovirus status from the catalog of TCR beta chain sequences. In a later analysis, TCR nucleotide sequences were compared against IMGT/GENE-DB human TR gene sequences so that V and J genes could be assigned. In a later analysis, CDR3 sequences and most-parsimonious VDJ recombination scenarios were assigned using the TCRdist pipeline. In a later analysis, each TCR beta chain was defined by its CDR3 amino acid sequence together with its V-gene family, and reads without a unique V-gene family were excluded. To address suspected cross-contamination and a sequencing artifact, a later analysis removed roughly 640 highly shared, low-generation-probability nucleotide sequences. In a later analysis, a clonal expansion index was calculated for each public chain from normalized within-repertoire ranks of inferred template counts. In a later analysis, generation probabilities were computed using a VDJ recombination model fitted to out-of-frame rearrangements, and the results were checked against IGoR. In a later analysis, hypergeometric tests were used to score TCR-TCR, TCR-HLA and TCR-CMV co-occurrence, with a repertoire-size bias correction applied to TCR pairs. To estimate false discovery rates, a later analysis permuted the HLA or CMV assignments 20 times. In a later analysis, co-occurring TCRs were grouped with DBSCAN, and TCRdist sequence similarity was added when clustering was performed within HLA-allele-positive subsets. For co-occurrence clustering, repertoires with fewer than 30,000 or more than 120,000 public chains were excluded, along with roughly five repertoires with anomalous nucleotide sharing. Imported from immuneACCESS, the table was reduced by TCRdb to in-frame sequences with V and J called. These copies leave out some clones; in studies compared against another copy, an unresolved V gene accounts for under half, and the cause of the remainder is not known. That table furnishes V, J and clone size, whereas the DNA furnished D and trimming. In this sample the table shows about 110,000 clones, 81% of which occur a single time. The leading ten clones occupy 2.2% of the sample.

Overall results and qualifications from the work: In this cohort, only TCR beta chains were sequenced, and detectable features were limited by the absence of alpha or paired-chain data. Because HLA typing was missing for some donors at each locus, association tests included only the typed subset. While some public TCRs were present in many individuals, most TCR sequences turned up only very rarely across donors. Several of the top co-occurrence clusters appeared to be linked to parvovirus B19, influenza, CMV and Epstein-Barr virus, according to a later analysis. In a later analysis, the rate of TCR association differed among HLA loci, with DRB1 alleles having the most associated TCRs and HLA-C alleles having the fewest. The classifier was reported to diagnose cytomegalovirus status with high specificity and sensitivity in both the original cohort and the validation cohort. A few of the identified cytomegalovirus-associated TCR beta chains were confirmed in vitro to be specific for cytomegalovirus antigens. When HLA alleles, especially DR and DQ, strongly co-occurred, TCR associations were difficult to assign to individual alleles. V-gene and J-gene trimming of TCR beta chains was associated with a missense DCLRE1C variant in a later genetic analysis, and the association was replicated in an independent cohort. Compared with equally common non-associated chains, HLA-associated TCR beta chains in a later analysis were more clonally expanded and had lower generation probabilities. A further reported finding was that TCR beta sequences accurately predicted the HLA-A and HLA-B alleles for most subjects in the first cohort. In a later analysis, most CMV-associated TCR beta chains were found to appear HLA-restricted, with HLA associations seemingly driven largely by CMV exposure. The study listed 164 TCR beta chains as associated with cytomegalovirus. The authors suggested that the approach could potentially be generalized to other disease states and immunological phenotypes. In an earlier analysis of approximately 590 of the donors, most TCR beta V segments appeared in productive rearrangements about 90% or about 30% of the time, broadly matching IMGT annotations. Linkage disequilibrium might explain the correlated functional status among segregating V segments, but an unknown experimental factor could not be ruled out. Roughly uniform sequencing depth across donors was assumed in presence/absence analyses, although this assumption may not hold. Over 15 rarely observed V segments, including chromosome 9 orphons, were excluded from the earlier analysis of approximately 500 of the donors because counts were too low. A later genetic analysis reported fewer N-insertions in productive TCRs among donors in an Asian-associated ancestry cluster than the 666-donor mean. Immune exposure information for the cohort was limited to CMV serostatus. A cluster of highly shared sequence variants was judged likely to represent a technical artifact of the sequencing pipeline. In a later analysis, about 17,000 TCR beta sequences were associated with specific HLA alleles at a false discovery rate of 0.05.

About this clone: Its binding antigen is unknown. There are no base qualities to consult, and no much larger clone falls within one base.

The source material was PBMCs. The receptor comes from a woman in her 30s in good health and CMV-seronegative.

The bases read TGCGCCAGCAGCCAAGATAGCGGGACCACAGATACGCAGTATTTT. It translates as CASSQDSGTTDTQYF. Rearrangement joined TRBV4-1 to TRBJ2-3, with 8 bases matching TRBD2. CDR1 and CDR2, per the germline V gene, are MGHRA and YSYEKL. Taken from cysteine to phenylalanine, the CDR3 has 15 residues. Of all the DNA, just the CDR3 is kept, 45 bases in frame from base 1. Germline trimming amounts to 0 bases on V and 2 bases on J, with 1 as the count of junction bases outside the gene matches.